This is a list of T cell receptor beta chains from one sample in a study of T cells in Graves' hyperthyroidism and ophthalmopathy. TCRdb redid the calling of the multiplex PCR reads with MiXCR, one entry per CDR3 protein. The table lists roughly 380,000 distinct CDR3 sequences, roughly an eighth of them singletons. The sequenced sample consisted of blood. The origin of the receptors is a young woman with Graves' hyperthyroidism. Each CDR3 is given with its conserved first and last residue. D genes are given only for firm matches. A clone size is listed for some rows: how often the clone was seen (once, few, many), or a class if it is expanded.

j_gene: TRBJ2-5; d_gene: TRBD1; abundance: -; v_gene: TRBV25-1; CDR3aa: CASSHRQGQETQYF; CDR3nt: TGTGCCAGCAGCCACCGACAGGGCCAAGAGACCCAGTACTTC
j_gene: TRBJ1-5; d_gene: TRBD1; abundance: many; v_gene: TRBV10-2; CDR3aa: CASGSGTGGNQPQHF; CDR3nt: TGCGCCAGCGGGTCCGGGACAGGGGGCAATCAGCCCCAGCATTTT
j_gene: TRBJ1-1; d_gene: -; abundance: many; v_gene: TRBV6-2/TRBV6-3; CDR3aa: CASIHGGGTEAFF; CDR3nt: TGTGCCAGCATCCACGGGGGAGGCACTGAAGCTTTCTTT
j_gene: TRBJ2-3; d_gene: -; abundance: many; v_gene: TRBV3-1; CDR3aa: CASSQRTVTDTQYF; CDR3nt: TGTGCCAGCAGCCAACGGACGGTCACAGATACGCAGTATTTT
j_gene: TRBJ1-2; d_gene: -; abundance: -; v_gene: TRBV5-4; CDR3aa: CASSLGGGDDGYTF; CDR3nt: TGTGCCAGCAGCTTGGGGGGGGGCGACGATGGCTACACCTTC
j_gene: TRBJ2-7; d_gene: -; abundance: -; v_gene: TRBV10-3; CDR3aa: CAISVRDEQYF; CDR3nt: TGTGCCATCAGTGTTCGGGACGAGCAGTACTTC
j_gene: TRBJ2-7; d_gene: TRBD2; abundance: -; v_gene: TRBV13; CDR3aa: CASSLALAGVGEQYF; CDR3nt: TGTGCCAGCAGCTTAGCACTAGCGGGAGTGGGGGAGCAGTACTTC
j_gene: TRBJ2-7; d_gene: TRBD2; abundance: many; v_gene: TRBV20-1; CDR3aa: CSARDSGLTSVYEQYF; CDR3nt: TGCAGTGCTAGAGACTCGGGCTTGACTAGCGTTTACGAGCAGTACTTC
j_gene: TRBJ1-2; d_gene: -; abundance: -; v_gene: TRBV7-2; CDR3aa: CASRNGPGAHGYTF; CDR3nt: TGTGCCAGCAGGAATGGACCGGGAGCCCATGGCTACACCTTC
j_gene: TRBJ1-1; d_gene: -; abundance: many; v_gene: TRBV19; CDR3aa: CASSNREKNTEAFF; CDR3nt: TGTGCCAGTAGTAACAGGGAAAAGAACACTGAAGCTTTCTTT
j_gene: TRBJ2-2; d_gene: -; abundance: many; v_gene: TRBV20-1; CDR3aa: CSARDSRGWDTGELFF; CDR3nt: TGCAGTGCTAGAGATTCCAGGGGCTGGGACACCGGGGAGCTGTTTTTT
j_gene: TRBJ2-7; d_gene: TRBD1; abundance: -; v_gene: TRBV10-3; CDR3aa: CAIAPGQGHEQYF; CDR3nt: TGTGCCATCGCCCCGGGACAGGGGCACGAGCAGTACTTC
j_gene: TRBJ2-1; d_gene: TRBD2; abundance: -; v_gene: TRBV10-3; CDR3aa: CAIGREGYEQFF; CDR3nt: TGTGCCATCGGGCGGGAGGGGTATGAGCAGTTCTTC
j_gene: TRBJ1-2; d_gene: -; abundance: many; v_gene: TRBV5-5; CDR3aa: CASSLGAEGNYGYTF; CDR3nt: TGTGCCAGCAGCTTGGGGGCAGAGGGCAACTATGGCTACACCTTC
j_gene: TRBJ2-3; d_gene: TRBD2; abundance: many; v_gene: TRBV6-2/TRBV6-3; CDR3aa: CASSYYRGSGTSTDTQYF; CDR3nt: TGTGCCAGCAGCTATTATCGGGGGAGCGGGACTAGCACAGATACGCAGTATTTT
j_gene: TRBJ2-3; d_gene: -; abundance: many; v_gene: TRBV6-2/TRBV6-3; CDR3aa: CASSNRDHTQYF; CDR3nt: TGTGCCAGCAGTAACAGAGACCATACGCAGTATTTT
j_gene: TRBJ1-5; d_gene: -; abundance: -; v_gene: TRBV27; CDR3aa: CASSFGHSNQPQHF; CDR3nt: TGTGCCAGCAGTTTCGGGCATAGCAATCAGCCCCAGCATTTT
j_gene: TRBJ2-1; d_gene: -; abundance: many; v_gene: TRBV13; CDR3aa: CASSGPLATDEQFF; CDR3nt: TGTGCCAGCAGCGGACCTCTAGCAACCGATGAGCAGTTCTTC
j_gene: TRBJ2-7; d_gene: -; abundance: many; v_gene: TRBV2; CDR3aa: CASNRRSGENEQYF; CDR3nt: TGTGCCAGCAACCGTCGTAGCGGAGAAAACGAGCAGTACTTC
j_gene: TRBJ1-2; d_gene: -; abundance: many; v_gene: TRBV29-1; CDR3aa: CSAMDAYGYTF; CDR3nt: TGCAGCGCTATGGACGCGTATGGCTACACCTTC
j_gene: TRBJ1-5; d_gene: -; abundance: few; v_gene: TRBV19; CDR3aa: CASSTQGSGQPQHF; CDR3nt: TGTGCCAGTAGTACGCAGGGGAGCGGTCAGCCCCAGCATTTT
j_gene: TRBJ2-6; d_gene: -; abundance: few; v_gene: TRBV6-1; CDR3aa: CASRGSTSSGANVLTF; CDR3nt: TGTGCCAGCCGGGGCAGCACCTCCTCTGGGGCCAACGTCCTGACTTTC
j_gene: TRBJ2-5; d_gene: TRBD2; abundance: many; v_gene: TRBV20-1; CDR3aa: CSAKGTSGREETQYF; CDR3nt: TGCAGTGCCAAAGGGACTAGCGGAAGGGAAGAGACCCAGTACTTC
j_gene: TRBJ1-2; d_gene: TRBD1; abundance: few; v_gene: TRBV19; CDR3aa: CASSHRGSAGYTF; CDR3nt: TGTGCCAGTAGTCACAGGGGATCAGCTGGCTACACCTTC
j_gene: TRBJ2-1; d_gene: -; abundance: many; v_gene: TRBV20-1; CDR3aa: CSARDGTEYNEQFF; CDR3nt: TGCAGTGCTAGAGATGGGACGGAGTACAATGAGCAGTTCTTC
j_gene: TRBJ2-1; d_gene: TRBD2; abundance: many; v_gene: TRBV11-3; CDR3aa: CASSLGGRSSYNEQFF; CDR3nt: TGTGCCAGCAGCTTGGGCGGGAGGAGCTCCTACAATGAGCAGTTCTTC
j_gene: TRBJ2-1; d_gene: TRBD2; abundance: many; v_gene: TRBV30; CDR3aa: CAWSVGAGVVDEQFF; CDR3nt: TGTGCCTGGAGTGTGGGAGCGGGAGTGGTCGATGAGCAGTTCTTC
j_gene: TRBJ1-1; d_gene: -; abundance: many; v_gene: TRBV6-4; CDR3aa: CASSPDSENTEAFF; CDR3nt: TGTGCCAGCAGTCCGGACTCTGAGAACACTGAAGCTTTCTTT
j_gene: TRBJ1-1; d_gene: -; abundance: many; v_gene: TRBV12-3/TRBV12-4; CDR3aa: CASSLIERTEAFF; CDR3nt: TGTGCCAGCAGTTTAATCGAGCGTACTGAAGCTTTCTTT
j_gene: TRBJ2-1; d_gene: TRBD1; abundance: many; v_gene: TRBV6-2/TRBV6-3; CDR3aa: CASSYSTGKGSNEQFF; CDR3nt: TGTGCCAGCAGTTACTCGACAGGGAAGGGATCCAATGAGCAGTTCTTC
j_gene: TRBJ1-2; d_gene: TRBD1; abundance: many; v_gene: TRBV6-1; CDR3aa: CASTGGYGYTF; CDR3nt: TGTGCCAGCACAGGGGGCTATGGCTACACCTTC
j_gene: TRBJ2-3; d_gene: TRBD2; abundance: -; v_gene: TRBV10-3; CDR3aa: CAISSGSRWSTDTQYF; CDR3nt: TGTGCCATCTCTAGCGGGAGCCGTTGGAGCACAGATACGCAGTATTTT
j_gene: TRBJ1-1; d_gene: -; abundance: few; v_gene: TRBV7-9; CDR3aa: CASSLSGMGNTEAFF; CDR3nt: TGTGCCAGCAGCTTATCAGGGATGGGGAACACTGAAGCTTTCTTT
j_gene: TRBJ2-2; d_gene: TRBD1; abundance: many; v_gene: TRBV18; CDR3aa: CASSPGQSNTGELFF; CDR3nt: TGTGCCAGCTCACCGGGACAGAGCAACACCGGGGAGCTGTTTTTT
j_gene: TRBJ1-6; d_gene: -; abundance: many; v_gene: TRBV3-1; CDR3aa: CASSALGDNSPLHF; CDR3nt: TGTGCCAGCAGCGCCCTGGGAGATAATTCACCCCTCCACTTT
j_gene: TRBJ2-3; d_gene: -; abundance: few; v_gene: TRBV29-1; CDR3aa: CSAYLPGTSTDTQYF; CDR3nt: TGCAGCGCCTACCTTCCCGGGACTAGCACAGATACGCAGTATTTT
j_gene: TRBJ1-1; d_gene: -; abundance: -; v_gene: TRBV12-3/TRBV12-4; CDR3aa: CASSSWVRGKEAFF; CDR3nt: TGTGCCAGCAGTTCGTGGGTGAGAGGAAAAGAAGCTTTCTTT
j_gene: TRBJ2-3; d_gene: -; abundance: many; v_gene: TRBV2; CDR3aa: CASSRLVESTDTQYF; CDR3nt: TGTGCCAGCAGTCGACTAGTAGAAAGCACAGATACGCAGTATTTT
j_gene: TRBJ2-3; d_gene: -; abundance: many; v_gene: TRBV6-1; CDR3aa: CASSPWAEALSTDTQYF; CDR3nt: TGTGCCAGCAGTCCCTGGGCGGAGGCCCTTAGCACAGATACGCAGTATTTT
j_gene: TRBJ2-5; d_gene: TRBD1; abundance: -; v_gene: TRBV5-1; CDR3aa: CASRPDRESIIQYF; CDR3nt: TGCGCCAGCAGACCTGACAGGGAATCCATAATACAGTACTTC
j_gene: TRBJ1-2; d_gene: -; abundance: few; v_gene: TRBV24-1; CDR3aa: CATSAGPAANYGYTF; CDR3nt: TGTGCCACCAGTGCTGGTCCGGCGGCTAACTATGGCTACACCTTC
j_gene: TRBJ1-1; d_gene: -; abundance: many; v_gene: TRBV12-3/TRBV12-4; CDR3aa: CASSLTANTEAFF; CDR3nt: TGTGCCAGCAGTTTAACAGCGAACACTGAAGCTTTCTTT
j_gene: TRBJ1-2; d_gene: TRBD1; abundance: few; v_gene: TRBV14; CDR3aa: CASSQGTGGAHMVRTF; CDR3nt: TGTGCCAGCAGCCAAGGGACAGGGGGCGCACATATGGTTCGCACCTTC
j_gene: TRBJ1-1; d_gene: -; abundance: many; v_gene: TRBV7-8; CDR3aa: CASSVPQGTNTEAFF; CDR3nt: TGTGCCAGCAGCGTACCACAGGGAACGAACACTGAAGCTTTCTTT
j_gene: TRBJ1-1; d_gene: -; abundance: -; v_gene: TRBV5-1; CDR3aa: CASSFLRRVNTEAFF; CDR3nt: TGTGCCAGCAGCTTCTTACGTCGGGTGAACACTGAAGCTTTCTTT
j_gene: TRBJ2-1; d_gene: TRBD2; abundance: few; v_gene: TRBV24-1; CDR3aa: CATCSGSSYNEQFF; CDR3nt: TGTGCCACCTGTAGCGGGAGCTCCTACAATGAGCAGTTCTTC
j_gene: TRBJ1-4; d_gene: TRBD1; abundance: few; v_gene: TRBV7-2; CDR3aa: CASSRTGINEKLFF; CDR3nt: TGTGCCAGCAGCAGGACAGGGATTAATGAAAAGCTGTTTTTT
j_gene: TRBJ2-3; d_gene: -; abundance: many; v_gene: TRBV10-3; CDR3aa: CAISVRDGTDTQYF; CDR3nt: TGTGCCATCAGTGTTCGGGACGGCACAGATACGCAGTATTTT
j_gene: TRBJ2-7; d_gene: TRBD1; abundance: -; v_gene: TRBV19; CDR3aa: CASSLTPGQSYEQYF; CDR3nt: TGTGCCAGTAGTTTGACGCCGGGACAGTCTTACGAGCAGTACTTC